The present T cell receptor beta chain was sequenced within a study of T cells in Graves' hyperthyroidism and ophthalmopathy. RNA transcripts provided the source from which TCR beta CDR3 regions were amplified. During a first-round RT-PCR of the TCR CDR3, the HTBI primer set was used. MiXCR, applied by TCRdb to the multiplex PCR reads, yields one record per CDR3 protein. The data contain about 380,000 distinct CDR3 sequences, 11% to 15% of them singletons. The V and J ends lost 1 base and 4 bases respectively, with 21 bases between them. This CDR3 comprises 18 residues. Germline assignment: CDR1 MGHRA and CDR2 YSYEKL.

The specimen sequenced was blood. This clonotype was sampled from a woman aged 60-70 years with Graves' hyperthyroidism. This chain connects TRBV4-1 to TRBJ2-3, with D possibly called TRBD1 or TRBD2 (5 bases each). CDR3 loop: CASSQVGVGGARADTQYF. CDR3 DNA sequence: TGCGCCAGCAGCCAAGTTGGGGTTGGGGGAGCGAGGGCAGATACGCAGTATTTT.